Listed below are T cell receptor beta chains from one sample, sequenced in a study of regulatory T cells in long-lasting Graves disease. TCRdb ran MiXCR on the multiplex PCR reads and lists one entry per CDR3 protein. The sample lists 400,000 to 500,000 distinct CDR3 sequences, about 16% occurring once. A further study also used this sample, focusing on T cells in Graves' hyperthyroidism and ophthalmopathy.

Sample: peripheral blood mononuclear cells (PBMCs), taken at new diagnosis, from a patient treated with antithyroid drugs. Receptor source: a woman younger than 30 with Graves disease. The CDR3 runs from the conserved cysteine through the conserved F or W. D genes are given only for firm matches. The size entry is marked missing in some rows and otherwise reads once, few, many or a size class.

DNA: TGTGCCAGCAGTCGGACTAGCGGGAGTTCGGGCGGACAGTACTTC; CDR3: CASSRTSGSSGGQYF; V: TRBV12-3/TRBV12-4; J: TRBJ2-7; D: TRBD2; size: .
DNA: TGTGCCAGCAGGACAGCATTACCCTATGGCTACACCTTC; CDR3: CASRTALPYGYTF; V: TRBV28; J: TRBJ1-2; D: .; size: .
DNA: TGTGCCAGCAGCCAAGAACTAGCCTACAATGAGCAGTTCTTC; CDR3: CASSQELAYNEQFF; V: TRBV14; J: TRBJ2-1; D: .; size: few
DNA: TGTGCCTCGAACACTGGTGAGCAGTTCTTC; CDR3: CASNTGEQFF; V: TRBV12-3/TRBV12-4; J: TRBJ2-1; D: .; size: many
DNA: TGTGCCAGCAGTCCCGGGACAGGGGGCATCGGAGGCTACACCTTC; CDR3: CASSPGTGGIGGYTF; V: TRBV6-1; J: TRBJ1-2; D: TRBD1; size: few
DNA: TGTGCCAGCAGTGTCCCGGGACAGGGGTTGGAGACCCAGTACTTC; CDR3: CASSVPGQGLETQYF; V: TRBV2; J: TRBJ2-5; D: TRBD1; size: many
DNA: TGTGCCAGCAGTTCCTCGGGGGAGCAAGCCACAGATACGCAGTATTTT; CDR3: CASSSSGEQATDTQYF; V: TRBV28; J: TRBJ2-3; D: .; size: many
DNA: TGTGCCAGCAGCCTGAGCGGGAGTCTCGACAATGAGCAGTTCTTC; CDR3: CASSLSGSLDNEQFF; V: TRBV7-9; J: TRBJ2-1; D: TRBD2; size: many
DNA: TGTGCCAGCAGTGAAGTGTCAGGGGGTCAGCCCCAGCATTTT; CDR3: CASSEVSGGQPQHF; V: TRBV2; J: TRBJ1-5; D: TRBD1; size: many
DNA: TGTGCCAGCAGTTTTGTCTCTAGAGGAAAGATCGGGGAGCTGTTTTTT; CDR3: CASSFVSRGKIGELFF; V: TRBV28; J: TRBJ2-2; D: .; size: few
DNA: TGTGCCAGCAGCTCCAGGGGGCTCGACAATCAGCCCCAGCATTTT; CDR3: CASSSRGLDNQPQHF; V: TRBV28; J: TRBJ1-5; D: TRBD1; size: few
DNA: TGTGCCAGCAGCCAAGCGGGAGTCTCATACAATGAGCAGTTCTTC; CDR3: CASSQAGVSYNEQFF; V: TRBV3-1; J: TRBJ2-1; D: .; size: many
DNA: TGTGCCACCAGCGGATCCGCGGGACAAAAAAACTATGGCTACACCTTC; CDR3: CATSGSAGQKNYGYTF; V: TRBV15; J: TRBJ1-2; D: .; size: .
DNA: TGTGCCAGCAGCTTAAACAGGGAGTACGAGCAGTACTTC; CDR3: CASSLNREYEQYF; V: TRBV7-6; J: TRBJ2-7; D: .; size: few
DNA: TGTGCCAGCAGCCCATACGCGGGAGGGAACTACAATGAGCAGTTCTTC; CDR3: CASSPYAGGNYNEQFF; V: TRBV11-2; J: TRBJ2-1; D: TRBD2; size: many
DNA: TGCGCCAGCAGCTTGGCCTCGACAGGGATGGAGACCCAGTACTTC; CDR3: CASSLASTGMETQYF; V: TRBV5-1; J: TRBJ2-5; D: TRBD1; size: few
DNA: TGTGCCAGCAGCTATCTAGCGGGAGATCCCTACAATGAGCAGTTCTTC; CDR3: CASSYLAGDPYNEQFF; V: TRBV12-3/TRBV12-4; J: TRBJ2-1; D: TRBD2; size: many
DNA: TGTGCCAGCAGTCTTGGACCCAACTCCTACGAGCAGTACTTC; CDR3: CASSLGPNSYEQYF; V: TRBV28; J: TRBJ2-7; D: .; size: many
DNA: TGCGCCAGCAGCCAAGATGTGGACAGGGGGGGAAATCAGCCCCAGCATTTT; CDR3: CASSQDVDRGGNQPQHF; V: TRBV4-1; J: TRBJ1-5; D: TRBD1; size: .
DNA: TGTGCCAGCAGCTCTGCTGGGAGTCTGAGCACCGGGGAGCTGTTTTTT; CDR3: CASSSAGSLSTGELFF; V: TRBV28; J: TRBJ2-2; D: .; size: .
DNA: TGTGCCAGCAGCCAGGGACAGATTCTTTGGAACACCGGGGAGCTGTTTTTT; CDR3: CASSQGQILWNTGELFF; V: TRBV28; J: TRBJ2-2; D: TRBD1; size: few
DNA: TGTGCCAGCAGCTTCGGCTCTACAGGGGCAGAGACCCAGTACTTC; CDR3: CASSFGSTGAETQYF; V: TRBV7-2; J: TRBJ2-5; D: TRBD1; size: few
DNA: TGTGACAGGGGAGGGCATACTGAAGCTTTCTTT; CDR3: CDRGGHTEAFF; V: TRBV19; J: TRBJ1-1; D: TRBD1; size: .
DNA: TGTGCCACCAGTGATAGGGATTCCCCCACTGAAGCTTTCTTT; CDR3: CATSDRDSPTEAFF; V: TRBV24-1; J: TRBJ1-1; D: .; size: .
DNA: TGTGCCAGCAGCCCAGGACAGGGGGAAGAGACCCAGTACTTC; CDR3: CASSPGQGEETQYF; V: TRBV4-2; J: TRBJ2-5; D: TRBD1; size: .
DNA: TGTGCCAGCAGTAGGGTGAACTATGGCTACACCTTC; CDR3: CASSRVNYGYTF; V: TRBV2; J: TRBJ1-2; D: .; size: few
DNA: TGTGCCAGCAGCTTACAACCTACGGGGGATCATACGCAGTATTTT; CDR3: CASSLQPTGDHTQYF; V: TRBV7-9; J: TRBJ2-3; D: .; size: many
DNA: TGTGCCAGCACCTACGACACCGGGGAGCTGTTTTTT; CDR3: CASTYDTGELFF; V: TRBV5-4; J: TRBJ2-2; D: .; size: .
DNA: TGTGCCAGCAGCTTAACAGGAGCGGGAGAAGAGACCCAGTACTTC; CDR3: CASSLTGAGEETQYF; V: TRBV7-3; J: TRBJ2-5; D: TRBD2; size: .
DNA: TGTGCCAGCAGTATCAGTAGGGCAAAGGGGAACGAGCAGTACTTC; CDR3: CASSISRAKGNEQYF; V: TRBV27; J: TRBJ2-7; D: .; size: many
DNA: TGTGCCAGCAGTTTAGCGGGAACAAGGGAAAAACTGTTTTTT; CDR3: CASSLAGTREKLFF; V: TRBV12-3/TRBV12-4; J: TRBJ1-4; D: .; size: few
DNA: TGTGCCAGCCGCCTCACAGGGGCTACCGGGGAGCTGTTTTTT; CDR3: CASRLTGATGELFF; V: TRBV11-1; J: TRBJ2-2; D: TRBD1; size: many
DNA: TGTGCCAGCAGCCCGATAGCGGGAGCCTCCGCAGATACGCAGTATTTT; CDR3: CASSPIAGASADTQYF; V: TRBV7-2; J: TRBJ2-3; D: TRBD2; size: many
DNA: TGTGCCAGCAGCTACCAACGGAATGGGGGCGAGCTGTTTTTT; CDR3: CASSYQRNGGELFF; V: TRBV7-2; J: TRBJ2-2; D: .; size: .
DNA: TGTGCCAGCAGCCGATCAGGAGTCTCTGGAAACACCATATATTTT; CDR3: CASSRSGVSGNTIYF; V: TRBV12-3/TRBV12-4; J: TRBJ1-3; D: .; size: .
DNA: TGTGCCAGCAGTTACTCGATTGGGCACCAAGTGGATCAGCCCCAGCATTTT; CDR3: CASSYSIGHQVDQPQHF; V: TRBV6-2/TRBV6-3; J: TRBJ1-5; D: .; size: .
DNA: TGTGCCAGCAGCTTGGAGGCCGGCGGGACCTATGGCTACACCTTC; CDR3: CASSLEAGGTYGYTF; V: TRBV5-4; J: TRBJ1-2; D: .; size: .
DNA: TGTGCCAGCAGCCAAGACAGGGAGGAGGTCAATGAGCAGTTCTTC; CDR3: CASSQDREEVNEQFF; V: TRBV3-1; J: TRBJ2-1; D: .; size: many
DNA: TGTGCCAGCAGTGAAGGAGGGGGCGGGGGTCAGCCCCAGCATTTT; CDR3: CASSEGGGGGQPQHF; V: TRBV6-1; J: TRBJ1-5; D: TRBD1; size: many
DNA: TGTGCCAGCAGCTTGCGGCTAGGTAATGAGCAGTTCTTC; CDR3: CASSLRLGNEQFF; V: TRBV5-6; J: TRBJ2-1; D: .; size: few
DNA: TGTGCCAGCAGTTTTGTCGCGTGGTCGAAACCGGCTTTCTTT; CDR3: CASSFVAWSKPAFF; V: TRBV28; J: TRBJ1-1; D: .; size: many
DNA: TGCAGCGTTGAGACAGGGCCCGGGGATGGCTACACCTTC; CDR3: CSVETGPGDGYTF; V: TRBV29-1; J: TRBJ1-2; D: TRBD1; size: .
DNA: TGCAGTGCAAGACAGAACAACTATGGCTACACCTTC; CDR3: CSARQNNYGYTF; V: TRBV20-1; J: TRBJ1-2; D: .; size: many
DNA: TGTGCTAGTGCCCACGACAGTAATACGCAGTATTTT; CDR3: CASAHDSNTQYF; V: TRBV12-5; J: TRBJ2-3; D: .; size: .
DNA: TGTGCCAGCACCTCCCCGGCTTACGAGCAGTACTTC; CDR3: CASTSPAYEQYF; V: TRBV27; J: TRBJ2-7; D: .; size: .
DNA: TGTGCCAGCAGCACGGGACTAGCGGGTAATACGCAGTATTTT; CDR3: CASSTGLAGNTQYF; V: TRBV11-1; J: TRBJ2-3; D: TRBD2; size: many
DNA: TGTGCCAGCAGCTCCGCCACGGTGGGCGGCGAGCAGTACTTC; CDR3: CASSSATVGGEQYF; V: TRBV7-6; J: TRBJ2-7; D: .; size: many
DNA: TGTGCCAGCAGCTTAACGCAAGGAGATACGCAGTATTTT; CDR3: CASSLTQGDTQYF; V: TRBV7-3; J: TRBJ2-3; D: .; size: many
DNA: TGTGCCAGCAGCCTGACTAGCGGGAGGGCCTTAGATACGCAGTATTTT; CDR3: CASSLTSGRALDTQYF; V: TRBV14; J: TRBJ2-3; D: TRBD2; size: few
DNA: TGTGCCAGCAGCTTGAGTCTAGCGAACAATGAGCAGTTCTTC; CDR3: CASSLSLANNEQFF; V: TRBV5-4; J: TRBJ2-1; D: .; size: .
DNA: TGTGCCAGCAGGTCCCGAAGCGGGAGCAATTTAAATGAGCAGTTCTTC; CDR3: CASRSRSGSNLNEQFF; V: TRBV7-3; J: TRBJ2-1; D: TRBD2; size: few
DNA: TGTGCCAGCTCACCACATCCAGGACAAATCTCTGGAAACACCATATATTTT; CDR3: CASSPHPGQISGNTIYF; V: TRBV18; J: TRBJ1-3; D: .; size: few
DNA: TGTGCCAGCAAGCTCCGACAGGGGACAAACTACGAGCAGTACTTC; CDR3: CASKLRQGTNYEQYF; V: TRBV2; J: TRBJ2-7; D: TRBD1; size: .
DNA: TGCGCCAGCAGCTTGGCGGGACTAGGAGCCCAAGAGACCCAGTACTTC; CDR3: CASSLAGLGAQETQYF; V: TRBV5-1; J: TRBJ2-5; D: TRBD2; size: many
DNA: TGTGCCAGCAGCTTAGCAACCTCCTACAATGAGCAGTTCTTC; CDR3: CASSLATSYNEQFF; V: TRBV11-2; J: TRBJ2-1; D: .; size: many
DNA: TGTGCCAGCAGTTTATTATTCTACGAGCAGTACTTC; CDR3: CASSLLFYEQYF; V: TRBV28; J: TRBJ2-7; D: .; size: many
DNA: TGTGCCAGCAGTTTAACAGGGGGCTTGGGGACCCAGTACTTC; CDR3: CASSLTGGLGTQYF; V: TRBV27; J: TRBJ2-5; D: TRBD1; size: .
DNA: TGTGCCAGCAGCTTGGGGGGGAGTCGGAGCGCTCGAATCGGCTACACCTTC; CDR3: CASSLGGSRSARIGYTF; V: TRBV5-6; J: TRBJ1-2; D: .; size: .
DNA: TGTGCCAGCAGCCAATTCCCAGACAGGTCCTACGAGCAGTACTTC; CDR3: CASSQFPDRSYEQYF; V: TRBV7-6; J: TRBJ2-7; D: .; size: .